The clone carrying this TCR beta chain appeared a few times. Its antigen remains unknown. Second-dose timings of about 4 or about 12 weeks were pooled. This sample is part of a study of T cell responses to AZD1222 COVID-19 vaccine. The CDR3 consists of 14 residues. V was pared by 4 bases and J by 2 bases, with 12 bases between. Germline assignment: CDR1 SNHLY and CDR2 FYNNEI. Study findings and constraints: Among the donors, most were white British and more were female, and clonal diversity was possibly underestimated. Close to half of all spike-specific TCRs reportedly target regions of the variants that are unmutated. Baseline seropositivity occurred in only six AZD1222 recipients.

Data came from immunoSEQ multiplex PCR; TCRdb stores just in-frame clones and leaves some out. This table has tens of thousands of clones, around nine tenths appearing once. Source: peripheral blood, taken 28 days after the second AZD1222 dose. The chain is built from TRBV2 and TRBJ2-7; D might be TRBD1 (5 bases). The clonotype originates from an adult who received the AZD1222 COVID-19 vaccine. This CDR3 reads CASSGDRGAYEQYF. CDR3 bases: TGTGCCAGCAGTGGAGACAGAGGAGCCTACGAGCAGTACTTC.